This T cell receptor (beta chain) was recovered during a study of technical replicates of blood from several donors (dated by TCRdb to between 2016 and 2019). The library was built by means of the immunoSEQ multiplex PCR assay. TCRdb limited this immuneACCESS table to in-frame rearrangements with V and J called. A share of clones is missing; checked studies link under half to unresolved V genes, and the rest is unexplained. The sample yields around 75,000 clones; 85% to 95% were counted once. The ten top clones hold roughly 0.3% of the sample. Notes on this clone: Its antigen specificity is not known. No base qualities exist here, and no much larger clone lies one base off it.

CDR1 is given as SGHRS and CDR2 as YFSETQ, both from the germline V gene. From V the trimming removes 0 bases and from J it removes 1 base, while the gene matches leave 7 bases of the junction unaccounted for. The CDR3 spans 18 residues, from the cysteine through the phenylalanine. CDR3 DNA only is kept here, 54 bases in frame from base 1. Sample: T cells isolated from PBMCs. The chain is assembled from TRBV5-1 and TRBJ2-7, with 13 central nucleotides matching TRBD2. The sequence came from a human donor in good health. DNA sequence: TGCGCCAGCAGCTTGGATGGACTAGCGGGAGCTGATTCCTACGAGCAGTACTTC. It is translated as CASSLDGLAGADSYEQYF.